These T cell receptor beta chains were read from a single sample in a study of persistence of HIV-infected CD4 T cells. Their antigens are not known. Clones were sequenced by immunoSEQ multiplex PCR, and TCRdb holds only the in-frame ones, with some missing. There are about 40,000 clones in the sample; more than 75% occur only once, and 14% lies in the top ten. Specimen: CD4+ T cells sorted from PBMCs after roughly 20-hour stimulation, collected from a patient who received antiretroviral therapy. The receptors here all came from an adult man with HIV who was CMV-seropositive. The CDR3 runs from the conserved cysteine through the conserved F or W. D genes are given only for firm matches. Clone size, where shown, is once, few, many, or a class for clones that have expanded.

abundance	d_gene	v_gene	len	j_gene	CDR3aa	CDR3nt
NA	NA	TRBV20-1	11	TRBJ2-7	CSATGRYEQYF	TGCAGTGCCACCGGACGGTACGAGCAGTACTTC
NA	NA	TRBV28	11	TRBJ1-2	CAIRDRKGYTF	TGTGCCATCAGGGATCGGAAGGGCTACACCTTC
NA	NA	TRBV18	14	TRBJ2-7	CASSRDTTYYEQYF	TGTGCCAGCTCACGGGACACCACCTACTACGAGCAGTACTTC
NA	NA	TRBV18	16	TRBJ1-5	CASSPSSVGSNQPQHF	TGTGCCAGCTCACCCTCTAGTGTGGGTAGCAATCAGCCCCAGCATTTT
NA	NA	TRBV19	15	TRBJ2-7	CASSIRSNLRREQYF	TGTGCCAGTAGTATACGCTCAAATCTTCGACGGGAGCAGTACTTC
NA	NA	TRBV19	10	TRBJ1-2	CASRNYGYTF	TGTGCCAGTAGGAACTATGGCTACACCTTC
NA	NA	TRBV18	14	TRBJ1-2	CASSLGTNVRGYTF	TGTGCCAGCTCCCTCGGGACGAATGTACGTGGCTACACCTTC
NA	NA	TRBV18	14	TRBJ2-7	CASSPRVFPYEQYF	TGTGCCAGCTCACCCAGGGTCTTTCCCTACGAGCAGTACTTC
NA	NA	TRBV12-3/TRBV12-4	11	TRBJ1-6	CASSLNSPLHF	TGTGCCAGCAGTTTAAATTCACCCCTCCACTTT
NA	NA	TRBV6-6	12	TRBJ1-2	CASTQTGYGYTF	TGTGCCAGCACCCAGACAGGCTATGGCTACACCTTC
NA	NA	TRBV19	14	TRBJ1-5	CASTVSGLGQPQHF	TGTGCCAGTACAGTCTCGGGGCTAGGGCAGCCCCAGCATTTT
NA	NA	TRBV7-2	15	TRBJ1-2	CASSSFAHRVGGYTF	TGTGCCAGCAGCTCCTTCGCCCACAGGGTGGGAGGCTACACCTTC
NA	NA	TRBV30	13	TRBJ1-6	CAWSESYNSPLHF	TGTGCCTGGAGTGAATCCTATAATTCACCCCTCCACTTT
once	TRBD1	TRBV11-2	13	TRBJ2-1	CASSSTGAGEQFF	TGTGCCAGCAGCTCGACAGGGGCCGGTGAGCAGTTCTTC
NA	TRBD2	TRBV20-1	16	TRBJ2-4	CSASKTLAGGINIQYF	TGCAGTGCTAGTAAAACCCTAGCGGGAGGGATAAACATTCAGTACTTC
NA	TRBD1	TRBV19	14	TRBJ1-1	CASRLDRGRTEAFF	TGTGCCAGTAGGTTGGACAGGGGCAGGACTGAAGCTTTCTTT
NA	TRBD1	TRBV5-1	14	TRBJ2-3	CASSIRDRGDTQYF	TGCGCCAGCAGCATCCGGGACAGGGGAGATACGCAGTATTTT
NA	TRBD1	TRBV24-1	15	TRBJ2-3	CATSWGTDSTDTQYF	TGTGCCACCAGTTGGGGGACAGACAGCACAGATACGCAGTATTTT
NA	TRBD1	TRBV7-2	16	TRBJ1-2	CASSWDRGPSNYGYTF	TGTGCCAGCAGCTGGGACAGGGGACCGAGTAACTATGGCTACACCTTC
few	TRBD1	TRBV30	11	TRBJ1-2	CAWSQQGTNTF	TGTGCCTGGAGTCAACAGGGGACCAACACCTTC
NA	TRBD1	TRBV6-6	16	TRBJ1-6	CASRPTGGAENSPLHF	TGTGCCAGCAGACCGACAGGGGGCGCCGAAAATTCACCCCTCCACTTT
NA	NA	TRBV27	16	TRBJ2-6	CASSLRGNAGANVLTF	TGTGCCAGCAGTTTAAGGGGGAACGCTGGGGCCAACGTCCTGACTTTC
NA	NA	TRBV7-2	15	TRBJ2-3	CASSLSGPSTDTQYF	TGTGCCAGCAGCCTCTCGGGCCCGAGCACAGATACGCAGTATTTT
NA	NA	TRBV3-1/TRBV3-2	14	TRBJ2-3	CASSHRRGTDTQYF	TGTGCCAGCAGCCATCGAAGGGGAACAGATACGCAGTATTTT
NA	NA	TRBV19	16	TRBJ1-3	CASSPIGGASGNTIYF	TGTGCCAGTAGTCCTATTGGAGGGGCTTCTGGAAACACCATATATTTT
NA	TRBD1	TRBV24-1	18	TRBJ2-2	CATSGETPGQTNTGELFF	TGTGCCACCAGTGGCGAGACACCGGGACAGACGAACACCGGGGAGCTGTTTTTT
NA	TRBD1	TRBV6-5	13	TRBJ1-1	CASRRTGGTEAFF	TGTGCCAGCAGGAGGACAGGGGGCACTGAAGCTTTCTTT
NA	TRBD1	TRBV18	17	TRBJ2-7	CASSPYTGTVFNVEQYF	TGTGCCAGCTCACCCTATACAGGGACAGTGTTTAATGTCGAGCAGTACTTC
NA	TRBD2	TRBV9	15	TRBJ2-1	CASSVESGSRYEQFF	TGTGCCAGCAGCGTAGAGAGCGGGAGTCGGTATGAGCAGTTCTTC
NA	TRBD2	TRBV29-1	14	TRBJ2-7	CSVETSGNSYEQYF	TGCAGCGTTGAAACTAGCGGAAACTCCTACGAGCAGTACTTC
NA	NA	TRBV25-1	13	TRBJ1-3	CASSRGSGNTIYF	TGTGCCAGCAGTAGAGGGTCTGGAAACACCATATATTTT
NA	NA	TRBV27	14	TRBJ2-4	CASREGGAKNIQYF	TGTGCCAGCAGGGAAGGGGGGGCCAAAAACATTCAGTACTTC
NA	NA	TRBV7-6	15	TRBJ2-7	CASSKSPLQDYEQYF	TGTGCCAGCAGCAAAAGTCCTCTACAGGACTACGAGCAGTACTTC
NA	TRBD1	TRBV6-5	16	TRBJ1-5	CASSYPGRGEDQPQHF	TGTGCCAGCAGTTACCCCGGCAGGGGGGAGGATCAGCCCCAGCATTTT
once	NA	TRBV7-7	15	TRBJ2-6	CASSQWGSGANVLTF	TGTGCTAGCAGCCAGTGGGGCTCTGGGGCCAACGTCCTGACTTTC
NA	NA	TRBV5-1	14	TRBJ2-5	CASSQDSRYGTQYF	TGCGCCAGCAGCCAGGACAGCCGGTACGGGACCCAGTACTTC
NA	NA	TRBV10-3	13	TRBJ2-2	CAIRTEQSGELFF	TGTGCCATCAGGACGGAACAGTCCGGGGAGCTGTTTTTT
NA	NA	TRBV7-9	13	TRBJ1-1	CASSLQGNTEAFF	TGTGCCAGCAGCTTACAGGGGAACACTGAAGCTTTCTTT
NA	TRBD1	TRBV5-4	13	TRBJ2-4	CASRGQGGDIQYF	TGTGCCAGCAGGGGACAGGGTGGAGACATTCAGTACTTC
NA	NA	TRBV19	14	TRBJ2-7	CASSIVGRSYEQYF	TGTGCCAGTAGTATAGTGGGGCGGTCCTACGAGCAGTACTTC
NA	NA	TRBV6-4	15	TRBJ1-4	CASSKGGLPNEKLFF	TGTGCCAGCAGCAAAGGGGGGCTGCCTAATGAAAAACTGTTTTTT
NA	TRBD1	TRBV19	15	TRBJ2-7	CASSIRGTGDYEQYF	TGTGCCAGTAGTATAAGGGGGACAGGAGATTACGAGCAGTACTTC
NA	TRBD1	TRBV5-6	18	TRBJ1-2	CASSPVGDRGGKNYGYTF	TGTGCCAGCAGCCCGGTGGGGGACAGGGGAGGGAAAAACTATGGCTACACCTTC
NA	TRBD1	TRBV7-2	17	TRBJ1-4	CASSLLDRGETNEKLFF	TGTGCCAGCAGCTTACTGGACAGGGGGGAAACTAATGAAAAACTGTTTTTT
NA	TRBD1	TRBV7-9	15	TRBJ2-7	CASSSGQGTSYEQYF	TGTGCCAGCAGCTCGGGACAGGGGACCTCCTACGAGCAGTACTTC
NA	TRBD1	TRBV10-2	14	TRBJ2-1	CASSQGALYNEQFF	TGCGCCAGCAGTCAGGGGGCTCTATACAATGAGCAGTTCTTC
NA	NA	TRBV25-1	11	TRBJ2-2	CASRKAGELFF	TGTGCCAGCAGGAAGGCCGGGGAGCTGTTTTTT
NA	TRBD1	TRBV12-3/TRBV12-4	13	TRBJ1-2	CASRLGTVYGYTF	TGTGCCAGCAGACTGGGGACAGTGTATGGCTACACCTTC
NA	NA	TRBV6-1	12	TRBJ1-1	CASSEDRSEAFF	TGTGCCAGCAGCGAAGACAGAAGTGAAGCTTTCTTT
NA	NA	TRBV12-3/TRBV12-4	12	TRBJ1-2	CASSSGGYGYTF	TGTGCCAGCAGCTCAGGAGGCTATGGCTACACCTTC
NA	NA	TRBV7-2	12	TRBJ2-3	CASSSLRDTQYF	TGTGCCAGCAGCTCCTTAAGAGATACGCAGTATTTT
NA	NA	TRBV10-3	13	TRBJ2-5	CASRDSLGETQYF	TGTGCCTCCCGGGACTCGCTCGGGGAGACCCAGTACTTC
NA	NA	TRBV10-1	15	TRBJ1-6	CASSYKGNNNSPLHF	TGCGCCAGCAGTTACAAGGGAAATAATAATTCACCCCTCCACTTT
NA	TRBD1	TRBV9	16	TRBJ1-4	CASSVGQGHTNEKLFF	TGTGCCAGCAGCGTGGGACAGGGTCACACTAATGAAAAACTGTTTTTT
few	NA	TRBV9	16	TRBJ1-1	CASSVVGGLSNTEAFF	TGTGCCAGCAGCGTAGTAGGGGGACTGTCGAACACTGAAGCTTTCTTT
NA	TRBD1	TRBV6-5	14	TRBJ1-2	CASSSGGTNYGYTF	TGTGCCAGCAGTTCAGGGGGCACTAACTATGGCTACACCTTC
once	NA	TRBV19	13	TRBJ2-7	CASSSINSYEQYF	TGTGCCAGTAGTAGCATTAACAGCTACGAGCAGTACTTC
NA	TRBD1	TRBV12-3/TRBV12-4	13	TRBJ1-2	CASRQDRAYGYTF	TGTGCCAGCAGGCAGGACAGGGCCTATGGCTACACCTTC